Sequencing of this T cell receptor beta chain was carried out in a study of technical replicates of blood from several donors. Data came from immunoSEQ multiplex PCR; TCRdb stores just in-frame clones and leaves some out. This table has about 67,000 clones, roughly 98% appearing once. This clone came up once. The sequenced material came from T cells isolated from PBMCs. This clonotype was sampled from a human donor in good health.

The CDR3 DNA reads as TGTGCCAGCACCTCCCTAGGACTCTATGGCTACACCTTC. It yields the protein CASTSLGLYGYTF. V gene TRBV7-9 combines with J gene TRBJ1-2; D unclear. The ends were cut back, 7 bases at V and 4 bases at J, with 13 bases in the middle. The CDR3 consists of 13 residues. Germline V gives CDR1 SEHNR, CDR2 FQNEAQ (reference sequence).